This T cell receptor beta chain came from a study of T cells in Graves' hyperthyroidism and ophthalmopathy. Study in general: It was at initial diagnosis, before any treatment, that peripheral blood was collected.

Diagnoses used clinical symptoms, serum thyroxine and TRAb, thyroid ultrasound and orbital computed tomography. Study results and caveats: Among thyroid clonotypes expanded above 0.001, most also appeared in blood.

There are 15 residues in the CDR3. Trimming removed 1 base from V and 3 bases from J; junction bases left unmatched: 5. Germline values: CDR1 SGHDT, CDR2 YYEEEE. This clonotype showed up just a few times. No antigen is known for it. Amplified regions were TCR beta CDR3 sequences from RNA transcripts. The study used the HTBI primer set for a first-round RT-PCR of the TCR CDR3. Using its own MiXCR run on the multiplex PCR reads, TCRdb lists one record per CDR3 protein. The sample has hundreds of thousands of distinct CDR3 sequences, 15% to 20% seen once. The source is a woman under 30 with Graves' ophthalmopathy. The chain recombines TRBV5-6 with TRBJ2-7, with 9 bases lining up with TRBD2. Input material: blood. The CDR3 loop is CASSLLAGYLYEQYF. The CDR3 nucleotides are TGTGCCAGCAGCTTGCTAGCGGGATATCTCTACGAGCAGTACTTC.